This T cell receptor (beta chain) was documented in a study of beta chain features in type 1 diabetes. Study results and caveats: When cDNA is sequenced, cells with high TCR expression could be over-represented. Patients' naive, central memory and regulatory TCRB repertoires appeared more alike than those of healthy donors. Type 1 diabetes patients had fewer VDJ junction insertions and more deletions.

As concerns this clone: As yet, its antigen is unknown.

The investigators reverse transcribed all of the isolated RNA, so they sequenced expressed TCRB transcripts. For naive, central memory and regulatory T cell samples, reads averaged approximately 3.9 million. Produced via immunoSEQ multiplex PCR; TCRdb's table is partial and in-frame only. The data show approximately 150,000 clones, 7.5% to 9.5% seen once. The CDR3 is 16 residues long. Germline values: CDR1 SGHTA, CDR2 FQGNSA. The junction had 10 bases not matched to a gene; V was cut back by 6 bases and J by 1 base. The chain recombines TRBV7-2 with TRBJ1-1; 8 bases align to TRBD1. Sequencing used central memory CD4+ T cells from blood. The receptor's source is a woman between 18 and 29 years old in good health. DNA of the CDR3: TGTGCCAGCAGGAAAAGGGGGGGACAGGAGAACACTGAAGCTTTCTTT. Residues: CASRKRGGQENTEAFF.